What follows is one T cell receptor (beta chain) and its context. This clone was counted once. Its antigen specificity is not known. Per-base quality was not reported, and no clone a single base away is much larger than it. The CDR3 starts with the cysteine, ends with the phenylalanine, and has 15 residues. Only the CDR3 part of the read is kept: 45 bases, read in frame from the first base. Via the germline V gene, CDR1 is SNHLY and CDR2 FYNNEI. After removal of 3 bases from V and 6 bases from J, the junction retains 8 bases not matched to a gene. Because repertoires were sampled repeatedly during chemoradiotherapy, clonal expansion in the tumor microenvironment could be followed. These data come from a study of chemoradiotherapy in HPV16-positive cancers (dated by TCRdb to the early 2020s). A note on the overall study: Candidate HPV-specific T-cell clones and common TCR motifs were defined by functional T-cell assays performed on cells from a couple of HPV16-positive patients. The candidate HPV-specific TCRs and motifs were subsequently tracked in TCR repertoires obtained from some 80 patients with HPV-related cancers. The study asked whether T-cell immunity against the HPV oncoproteins E6 and E7 changes during chemoradiotherapy and whether it affects survival.

The library came from the immunoSEQ multiplex PCR assay. TCRdb provides this immuneACCESS table in a form limited to in-frame rearrangements. Some clones are lacking; in checked studies, under half of them reflect an unresolved V gene, and why the rest are absent is not known. For this sample the table gives around 12,000 clones, of which 89% were detected only once. Of the sample, over 20% is held by the ten largest clones. What the authors observed across the whole study: Expansion of candidate HPV-specific clones and E7-related TCR motifs was observed in the tumor microenvironment during treatment, whereas no such expansion was observed for non-HPV-specific T cells. The functional definition of HPV-specific T cells came from only a couple of HPV16-positive patients, and the survival association was reported for HPV16-positive patients. Improved recurrence-free survival in HPV16-positive patients was associated with expansion of HPV-responsive T cells during chemoradiotherapy.

Rearrangement joined TRBV2 to TRBJ2-1; 7 central bases correspond to TRBD2. The TCR comes from a human donor with HPV-associated anogenital cancer. Sample: blood, taken from a patient who underwent chemoradiotherapy. The DNA sequence follows: TGTGCCAGCAGTGAGGCGGGAGCTACCGTCAATGAGCAGTTCTTC. Translated, it gives CASSEAGATVNEQFF.